One and the same sample provided the 15 T cell receptor beta chains below, sequenced in a study of identical twins. Via MiXCR, TCRdb re-called the 5' RACE reads, giving one row per CDR3 protein. The table lists just under 550,000 distinct CDR3 sequences, approximately 16% of them singletons. The sample was also linked to a second study, of yellow fever vaccine responses in identical twins.

The sample was CD4+ T cells sorted from blood. Receptor source: a woman between 18 and 30 years old in good health.

V usage is TRBV4-1 and J usage is TRBJ2-6, with D tentatively TRBD1 (6 bases). Trimming shortened V by 0 bases and J by 1 base, and 19 bases separated the two germline ends. Germline values: CDR1 MGHRA, CDR2 YSYEKL. This CDR3 comprises 20 residues. The CDR3: CASSQDPSGQMISGANVLTF. In nucleotides, the CDR3 is TGCGCCAGCAGCCAAGATCCCTCCGGACAGATGATTTCTGGGGCCAACGTCCTGACTTTC.

The chain employs TRBV10-3 and TRBJ2-6, with 11 bases identical to TRBD1. After removal of 10 bases from V and 0 bases from J, the junction contained 5 bases not matched to a gene. Germline V lookup: CDR1 ENHRY, CDR2 SYGVKD. This CDR3 contains 16 residues. In nucleotides, the CDR3 is TGTGCCAATGGACAGGGGGCTTTCTCTGGGGCCAACGTCCTGACTTTC. As protein: CANGQGAFSGANVLTF.

This clonotype was observed many times. The rearrangement links TRBV12-3 or TRBV12-4 to TRBJ1-1, with 8 bases identical to TRBD1. V shed 7 bases and J 1 base; nucleotides not matched to a gene: 5. The CDR3 runs 14 residues. This chain's CDR3 is CASTLTGANTEAFF. For the CDR3, the DNA is TGTGCCAGCACCCTGACAGGGGCGAACACTGAAGCTTTCTTT.

The table lists this clonotype with a few counts. The chain uses TRBV12-3 or TRBV12-4 and TRBJ2-3; tentatively, D is TRBD1 (6 bases). The germline V and J ends were trimmed by 0 bases and 4 bases, with 11 bases remaining between them. This CDR3 is 15 amino acids long. DNA for the CDR3: TGTGCCAGCAGTTTAGCTTCCAGGGGTCCAGATACGCAGTATTTT. Residues: CASSLASRGPDTQYF.

The genes are TRBV12-3 or TRBV12-4 and TRBJ2-5; D might be TRBD1 or TRBD2, each matching 6 bases. V shed 3 bases and J shed 5 bases, with 22 bases lying between them. The CDR3 is 17 amino acids. The chain's CDR3 is CASSFEAGLGGSETQYF. The CDR3 region has the DNA TGTGCCAGCAGTTTTGAGGCAGGGTTGGGGGGCTCGGAGACCCAGTACTTC.

The rearrangement uses TRBV7-9 and TRBJ2-2; D gene ambiguous. CDR3 length equals 15 residues. V lost 1 base and J lost 1, with 7 bases in between. Germline V gene data show CDR1 as SEHNR and CDR2 as FQNEAQ (reference sequence). CDR3 protein: CASSLDSKNTGELFF. CDR3 sequence (DNA): TGTGCCAGCAGCTTAGACAGCAAGAACACCGGGGAGCTGTTTTTT.

This clonotype was observed a handful of times. This sequence joins TRBV5-1 and TRBJ2-5; TRBD2 matches at 8 bases. V was pared by 7 bases and J by 4 bases, with 15 bases of the junction left unmatched. The CDR3 has 16 amino acids. In germline, CDR1 is SGHRS, CDR2 YFSETQ. This CDR3 is CASSPGWREVGETQYF. The CDR3 region has the DNA TGCGCCAGCTCTCCGGGCTGGCGGGAGGTTGGAGAGACCCAGTACTTC. Drawing the rest from reference TRBV5-1 and TRBJ2-5, the complete variable domain is KAGVTQTPRYLIKTRGQQVTLSCSPISGHRSVSWYQQTPGQGLQFLFEYFSETQRNKGNFPGRFSGRQFSNSRSEMNVSTLELGDSALYLCASSPGWREVGETQYFGPGTRLLVL.

This sequence joins TRBV27 and TRBJ2-5; D possibly corresponds to TRBD1 (6 bases). Trimming left V 4 bases short and J 4 bases short, with 16 bases between. Looked up from germline, CDR1 is MNHEY and CDR2 is SMNVEV (reference sequence). This CDR3 comprises 15 residues. The CDR3: CASSYRAGTRETQYF. DNA for the CDR3: TGTGCCAGCAGTTACCGCGCCGGGACAAGAGAGACCCAGTACTTC.

The chain has TRBV11-2 and TRBJ2-1, with D unresolved. The V end was cut by 2 bases, the J end by 6 bases, with 8 bases between. The CDR3 loop spans 13 amino acids. In germline, CDR1 is SGHAT, CDR2 FQNNGV. The CDR3 loop reads CASSLSFVNEQFF. CDR3 nucleotides: TGTGCCAGCAGCTTAAGCTTCGTCAATGAGCAGTTCTTC.

The chain has TRBV7-3 and TRBJ2-3; a weak D match, TRBD1 (6 bases). Trimming stripped 5 bases from V and 5 bases from J, with 20 bases between. CDR1 SGHTA and CDR2 FQGTGA come from the germline V gene. This CDR3 has 16 amino acids. The CDR3 nucleotides read TGTGCCAGCAGCGCAGCAGGGGTGGTGCGCGGAGATACGCAGTATTTT. This gives the protein CASSAAGVVRGDTQYF.

In its sample, this clonotype was seen a few times. The chain uses TRBV20-1 and TRBJ2-3; 14 bases line up with TRBD2. CDR1 DFQATT and CDR2 SNEGSKA come from the germline V gene (reference sequence). V lost 3 bases to trimming and J lost 6 bases; unmatched junction nucleotides: 5. This CDR3 has 15 residues. Here the CDR3 DNA reads TGCAGTGCTAGGGGGACTAGCGGGGGCGCGGATACGCAGTATTTT. The encoded protein is CSARGTSGGADTQYF.

The rearrangement uses TRBV21-1 and TRBJ2-7; TRBD2, the table's D call, was not compared with the DNA. TRBV21-1 represents a pseudogene. The CDR3 is 16 amino acids. The CDR3 region has the DNA TGTGCCAGCAGCGCCTGGGGGCCTAGCGGGAGCCACGAGCAGTACGTC. It specifies CASSAWGPSGSHEQYV.

This sequence joins TRBV20-1 and TRBJ2-1, with TRBD2 matching over 11 bases. J was trimmed by 9 bases and V by 1 base; bases with no gene match: 8. CDR3 length: 15 residues. Germline V gene data show CDR1 as DFQATT and CDR2 as SNEGSKA (reference sequence). The CDR3 nucleotides read TGCAGTGCTAGAGGTAGCGGGGGGGCCGCTCTTGAGCAGTTCTTC. As protein: CSARGSGGAALEQFF.

CDR3 sequence reads: CASRRRGWGRYTEAFF. The DNA of the CDR3 is TGTGCCAGCAGACGGCGAGGCTGGGGGCGGTACACTGAAGCTTTCTTT. The V call is TRBV28, the J call TRBJ1-1; tentative D call: TRBD1 (6 bases). This CDR3 has 16 residues. The V end was cut by 6 bases, the J end by 3 bases, with 20 bases between. Germline CDR1 and CDR2: MDHEN and SYDVKM.

The chain recombines TRBV7-2 with TRBJ1-1; D is perhaps TRBD1 (5 bases). V shed 4 bases and J shed 0 bases, with 12 bases lying between them. The germline gives CDR1 SGHTA, CDR2 FQGNSA. The CDR3 covers 15 residues. The DNA for the CDR3 is TGTGCCAGCAGCTATCCCGGGGCTATGAACACTGAAGCTTTCTTT. Translating it yields CASSYPGAMNTEAFF. The full variable domain, in which reference TRBV7-2 and TRBJ1-1 provide the parts outside the CDR3, is GAGVSQSPSNKVTEKGKDVELRCDPISGHTALYWYRQSLGQGLEFLIYFQGNSAPDKSGLPSDRFSAERTGGSVSTLTIQRTQQEDSAVYLCASSYPGAMNTEAFFGQGTRLTVV.